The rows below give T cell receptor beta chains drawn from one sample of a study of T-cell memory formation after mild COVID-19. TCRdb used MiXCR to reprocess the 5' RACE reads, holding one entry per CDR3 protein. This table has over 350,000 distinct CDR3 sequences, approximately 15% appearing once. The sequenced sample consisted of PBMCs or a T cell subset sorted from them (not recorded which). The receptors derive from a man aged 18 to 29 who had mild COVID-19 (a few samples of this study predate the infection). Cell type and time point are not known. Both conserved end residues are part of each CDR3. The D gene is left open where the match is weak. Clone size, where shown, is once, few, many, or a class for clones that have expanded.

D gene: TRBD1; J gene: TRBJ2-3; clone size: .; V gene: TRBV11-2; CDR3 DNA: TGTGCCAGCAGCTTGGGGACAGGGTTGGGAGATACGCAGTATTTT; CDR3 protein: CASSLGTGLGDTQYF
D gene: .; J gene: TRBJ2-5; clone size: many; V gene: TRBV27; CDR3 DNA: TGTGCCAGCAAATTCGGAGGGTCCGAGACCCAGTACTTC; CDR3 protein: CASKFGGSETQYF
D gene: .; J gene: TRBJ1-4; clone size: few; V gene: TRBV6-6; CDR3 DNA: TGTGCCAGCAGTTACCCCCCCGACACGGGTGAAAAACTGTTTTTT; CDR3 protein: CASSYPPDTGEKLFF
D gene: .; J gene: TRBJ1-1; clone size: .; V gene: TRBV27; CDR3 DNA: TGTGCCAGCGGGGGCGCCGACACTGAAGCTTTCTTT; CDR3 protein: CASGGADTEAFF
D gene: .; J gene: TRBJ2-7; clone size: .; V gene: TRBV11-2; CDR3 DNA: TGTGCCAGCAGCTCCAGGGGCGACGAGCAGTACTTC; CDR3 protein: CASSSRGDEQYF
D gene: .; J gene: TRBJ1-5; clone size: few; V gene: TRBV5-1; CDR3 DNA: TGCGCCAGCAGCTGGGGGGCCGGGGATAGCAATCAGCCCCAGCATTTT; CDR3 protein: CASSWGAGDSNQPQHF
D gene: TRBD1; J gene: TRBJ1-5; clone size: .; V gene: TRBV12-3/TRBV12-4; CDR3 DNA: TGTGCCAGCAGCTGGCACAGGGGACTCTCGGCGCCCCAGCATTTT; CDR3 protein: CASSWHRGLSAPQHF
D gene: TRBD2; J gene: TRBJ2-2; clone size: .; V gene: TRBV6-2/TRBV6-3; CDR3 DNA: TGTGCCAGCCGGGGGGTTCTTGAGCGTAAGAACACCGGGGAGCTGTTTTTT; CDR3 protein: CASRGVLERKNTGELFF
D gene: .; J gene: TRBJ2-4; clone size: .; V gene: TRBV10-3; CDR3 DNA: TGTGCCATCAGTGTAGGTCCTCAAAACATTCAGTACTTC; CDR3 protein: CAISVGPQNIQYF
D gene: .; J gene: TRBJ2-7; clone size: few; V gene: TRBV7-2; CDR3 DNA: TGTGCCAGCAGCTCTATAGCGGAAAAGCAGTACTTC; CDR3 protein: CASSSIAEKQYF
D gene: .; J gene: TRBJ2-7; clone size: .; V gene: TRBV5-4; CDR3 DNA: TGTGCCAGCAGGGGGGACATGTCCTACGAGCAGTACTTC; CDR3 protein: CASRGDMSYEQYF
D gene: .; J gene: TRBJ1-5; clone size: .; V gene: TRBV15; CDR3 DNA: TGTGCCACCAGCAGGGAACAAAATAGCAATCAGCCCCAGCATTTT; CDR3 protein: CATSREQNSNQPQHF
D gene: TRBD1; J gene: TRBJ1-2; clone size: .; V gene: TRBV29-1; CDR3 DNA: TGCAGCGTTGAAATACAGGGGTCGGATGGCTACACCTTC; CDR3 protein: CSVEIQGSDGYTF
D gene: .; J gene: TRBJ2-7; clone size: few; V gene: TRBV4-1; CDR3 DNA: TGCGCCAGCAGCCAGCTGATTGGGGAGTCGAGCTACGAGCAGTACTTC; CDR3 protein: CASSQLIGESSYEQYF
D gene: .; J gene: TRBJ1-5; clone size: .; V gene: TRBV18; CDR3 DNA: TGTGCCAGCTCACAGGCGGATTTTGGCAATCAGCCCCAGCATTTT; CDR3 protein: CASSQADFGNQPQHF
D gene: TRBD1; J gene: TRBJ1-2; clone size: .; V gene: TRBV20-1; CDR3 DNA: TGCAGTGCATTACAGGGGGCGAGTAACTATGGCTACACCTTC; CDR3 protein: CSALQGASNYGYTF
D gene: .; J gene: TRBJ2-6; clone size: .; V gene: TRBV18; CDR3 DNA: TGTGCCAGCTCACCGCTGGCAGGGGACGGGGCCAACGTCCTGACTTTC; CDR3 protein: CASSPLAGDGANVLTF
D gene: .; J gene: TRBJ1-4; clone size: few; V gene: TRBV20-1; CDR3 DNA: TGCAGTGCCCCTTTGCCCTCGAGTGAAAAACTGTTTTTT; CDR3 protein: CSAPLPSSEKLFF
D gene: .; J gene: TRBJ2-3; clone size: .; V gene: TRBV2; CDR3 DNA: TGTGCCAGCAGTGACGGAGAGCCAATTAGCACAGATACGCAGTATTTT; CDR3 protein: CASSDGEPISTDTQYF
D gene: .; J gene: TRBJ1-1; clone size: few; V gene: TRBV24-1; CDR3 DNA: TGTGCCACCAGTGATTCAAGGGGAGGGGACACTGAAGCTTTCTTT; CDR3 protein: CATSDSRGGDTEAFF
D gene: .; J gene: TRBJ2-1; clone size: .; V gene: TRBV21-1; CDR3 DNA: TGTGCCAGCAGCAAAGCTCATACCGGCGGGGGGGCTAAGGGTCACTCCTACAATGAGCAGTTCTTC; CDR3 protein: CASSKAHTGGGAKGHSYNEQFF
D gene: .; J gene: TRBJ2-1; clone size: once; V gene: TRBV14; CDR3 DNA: TGTGCCAGCAGTTGGGGGCGAGGAAAAAATGAGCAGTTCTTC; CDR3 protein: CASSWGRGKNEQFF
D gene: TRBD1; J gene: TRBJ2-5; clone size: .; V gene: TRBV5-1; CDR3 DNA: TGCGCCAGCAGCTTGGGGACAGGGCAATTGGCCCAGTACTTC; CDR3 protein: CASSLGTGQLAQYF
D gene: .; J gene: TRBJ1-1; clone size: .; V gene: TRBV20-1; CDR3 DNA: TGCAGTGCTAGAGATCCCCAGGGGAGCACTGAAGCTTTCTTT; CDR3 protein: CSARDPQGSTEAFF
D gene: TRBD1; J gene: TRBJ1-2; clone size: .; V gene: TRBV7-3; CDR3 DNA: TGTGCCAGCAGCTCCCAGACAGGGCAGGGCTACACCTTC; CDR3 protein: CASSSQTGQGYTF
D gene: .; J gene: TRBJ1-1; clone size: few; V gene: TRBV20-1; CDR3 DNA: TGCAGTGCTAGTCCTTCAGGGAACACTGAAGCTTTCTTT; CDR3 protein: CSASPSGNTEAFF
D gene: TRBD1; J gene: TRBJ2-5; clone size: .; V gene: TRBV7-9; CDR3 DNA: TGTGCCAGCAGCTCATGGACAGGAGAAGAGACCCAGTACTTC; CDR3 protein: CASSSWTGEETQYF
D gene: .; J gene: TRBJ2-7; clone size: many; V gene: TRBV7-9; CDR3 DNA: TGTGCCAGCGGCCTCGGGGCGGGGACCACCTACGAGCAGTACTTC; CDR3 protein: CASGLGAGTTYEQYF
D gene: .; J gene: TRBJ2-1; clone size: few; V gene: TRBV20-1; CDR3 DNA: TGCAGTGCCAGTCGACCAGGGACCAACAATGAGCAGTTCTTC; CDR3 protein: CSASRPGTNNEQFF
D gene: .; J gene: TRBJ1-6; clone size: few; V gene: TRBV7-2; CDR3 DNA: TGTGCCAGCAGCTTGACAGACGGGTATTCACCCCTCCACTTT; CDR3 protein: CASSLTDGYSPLHF
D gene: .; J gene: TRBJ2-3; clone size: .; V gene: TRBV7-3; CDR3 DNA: TGTGCCAGCAGCTTAAGGGGCCCTATGGATACGCAGTATTTT; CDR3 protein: CASSLRGPMDTQYF
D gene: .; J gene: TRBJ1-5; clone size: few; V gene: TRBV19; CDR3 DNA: TGTGCCAGCACCAGTTTGGGGAATCAGCCCCAGCATTTT; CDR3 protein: CASTSLGNQPQHF
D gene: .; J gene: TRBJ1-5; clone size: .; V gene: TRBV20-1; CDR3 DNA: TGCAGTGCTATAGGCCCGGGGGGGGCAACGCATTTT; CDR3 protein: CSAIGPGGATHF
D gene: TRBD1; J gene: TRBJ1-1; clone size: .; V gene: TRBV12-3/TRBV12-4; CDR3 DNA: TGTGCCAGCAGTCGGACAGGAGAAGCTTTCTTT; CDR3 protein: CASSRTGEAFF
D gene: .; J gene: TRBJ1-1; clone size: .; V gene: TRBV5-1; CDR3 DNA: TGCGCCAGCAGCTTGGCCGTGGGGGGACCTATGAACACTGAAGCTTTCTTT; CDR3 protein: CASSLAVGGPMNTEAFF
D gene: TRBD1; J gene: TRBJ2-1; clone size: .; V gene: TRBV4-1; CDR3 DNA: TGCGCCAGCAGCTTCGATAAGGACAGGTATTCCTACAATGAGCAGTTCTTC; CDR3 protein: CASSFDKDRYSYNEQFF
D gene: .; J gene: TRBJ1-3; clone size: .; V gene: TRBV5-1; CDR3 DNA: TGCGCCAGCAGCGAGGGACGGAACTCTGGAAACACCATATATTTT; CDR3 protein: CASSEGRNSGNTIYF
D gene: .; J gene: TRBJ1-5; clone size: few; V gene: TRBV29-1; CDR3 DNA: TGCAGCGTAGGAGGCGGGGTAGGACAGCCCCAGCATTTT; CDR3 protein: CSVGGGVGQPQHF
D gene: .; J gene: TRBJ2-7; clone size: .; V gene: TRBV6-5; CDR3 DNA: TGTGCCAGCGGAGGACAAGGCTACGAGCAGTACTTC; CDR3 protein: CASGGQGYEQYF
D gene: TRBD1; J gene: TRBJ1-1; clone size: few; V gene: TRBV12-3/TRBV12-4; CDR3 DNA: TGTGCCAGCAGCCGAACTCTAGGACAGGGCACTGAAGCTTTCTTT; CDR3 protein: CASSRTLGQGTEAFF